This is a list of T cell receptor beta chains from one sample in a study of T cell responses to AZD1222 COVID-19 vaccine. Using immunoSEQ multiplex PCR, the repertoire was profiled, and TCRdb retains in-frame clones only, with some absent. The sample has some 89,000 clones, approximately 90% seen once. The input for sequencing was peripheral blood, taken on day 0 of MenACWY control vaccination. The receptors derive from an adult in good health. Both conserved end residues are part of each CDR3. D genes are given only for firm matches. Clone size is given for some rows only: seen once, a few or many times, or a class if the clone is expanded.

few TRBV2 - CASKNRGTGSGEAFF
- TRBV28 - CASNPSNYGYTF
- TRBV27 - CASSLIGGEGEQYF
- TRBV28 - CASSLDTANEKLFF
- TRBV7-3 - CASSDQGLNTEAFF
once TRBV25-1 - CATSRNGYTF
- TRBV6-1 - CASSLPAHPNYGYTF
- TRBV7-9 - CASTLRRGDTGELFF
- TRBV6-4 TRBD2 CASSDLAGLRNEQFF
- TRBV19 - CASSSGDTQYF
- TRBV10-2 TRBD2 CASHSGSADTQYF
- TRBV2 - CASRSSANPYNEQFF
- TRBV18 TRBD1 CASSQGQGDTGELFF
- TRBV9 - CASSPPSYEQYF
few TRBV18 - CASSPQVTANYEQYF
- TRBV19 - CASRPDYLGEQFF
- TRBV5-8 - CASSWTLETQYF
few TRBV24-1 - CATLGQYNEQFF
- TRBV24-1 - CATSDVTGPAGYTF
- TRBV30 TRBD2 CAWRTAGTYEQYF